A single sample gave rise to the 5 T cell receptor beta chains below, sequenced in a study of shared T cell receptors in the human thymus. Method: immunoSEQ multiplex PCR; TCRdb's copy keeps in-frame clones and lacks some. Seen here are about 660,000 clones, roughly 90% observed once, and the top ten hold approximately 0.011%. These same records also appear under a second study, on human thymus T cells.

The sequencing input was thymocytes. Receptor source: a boy less than two years old with a congenital heart defect.

With respect to this clone: At one of its ends the junction is not consistent with the germline gene, which may arise from a read error. The genes are TRBV18 and TRBJ1-1; 8 bases are shared with TRBD1. The germline V gene has CDR1 KGHSH and CDR2 LQKENI. The length of the CDR3 is 11 residues. As DNA, the CDR3 is TGTGCCAGCTCACCAGGGACAGGTGGAATCTTT. Protein: CASSPGTGGIF.

CDR3: CASSLGAGGLTYNEQFF. Here the CDR3 DNA reads TGCGCCAGCAGCCTAGGAGCCGGGGGGCTGACCTACAATGAGCAGTTCTTC. This sequence joins TRBV5-1 and TRBJ2-1; tentative D call: TRBD2 (7 bases). The germline gives CDR1 SGHRS, CDR2 YFSETQ. V dropped 4 bases and J dropped 2 bases, with 19 bases sitting between them. The CDR3 has 17 amino acids. Combining the CDR3 with reference TRBV5-1 and TRBJ2-1 gives the whole variable domain KAGVTQTPRYLIKTRGQQVTLSCSPISGHRSVSWYQQTPGQGLQFLFEYFSETQRNKGNFPGRFSGRQFSNSRSEMNVSTLELGDSALYLCASSLGAGGLTYNEQFFGPGTRLTVL.

The chain carries TRBV27 and TRBJ2-7, with 8 bases aligning to TRBD1. The junction had 9 bases not matched to a gene; V was cut back by 6 bases and J by 2 bases. The length of the CDR3 is 15 residues. From germline, CDR1 is MNHEY and CDR2 SMNVEV (reference sequence). CDR3 sequence reads: CASRPGTGPTYEQYF. CDR3 bases: TGTGCCAGCAGACCCGGGACAGGACCCACCTACGAGCAGTACTTC.

The rearrangement joins TRBV28 to TRBJ2-1; D is ambiguous. V dropped 4 bases and J dropped 4 bases, with 17 bases sitting between them. The CDR3 loop spans 16 amino acids. The germline V gene encodes CDR1 MDHEN and CDR2 SYDVKM. In DNA form, the CDR3 reads TGTGCCAGCAGTTCCCTCGTTGGGCCGTGTTACAATGAGCAGTTCTTC. Encoded protein: CASSSLVGPCYNEQFF.

The gene calls are TRBV27 and TRBJ1-2; D remains ambiguous. Deletions cut 0 bases from V and 1 base from J, with 12 bases between. In germline, CDR1 is MNHEY, CDR2 SMNVEV (reference sequence). The CDR3 extends over 16 amino acids. CDR3: CASSLSRGPLNYGYTF. Written as DNA, the CDR3 is TGTGCCAGCAGTTTATCGAGAGGCCCCCTTAACTATGGCTACACCTTC.